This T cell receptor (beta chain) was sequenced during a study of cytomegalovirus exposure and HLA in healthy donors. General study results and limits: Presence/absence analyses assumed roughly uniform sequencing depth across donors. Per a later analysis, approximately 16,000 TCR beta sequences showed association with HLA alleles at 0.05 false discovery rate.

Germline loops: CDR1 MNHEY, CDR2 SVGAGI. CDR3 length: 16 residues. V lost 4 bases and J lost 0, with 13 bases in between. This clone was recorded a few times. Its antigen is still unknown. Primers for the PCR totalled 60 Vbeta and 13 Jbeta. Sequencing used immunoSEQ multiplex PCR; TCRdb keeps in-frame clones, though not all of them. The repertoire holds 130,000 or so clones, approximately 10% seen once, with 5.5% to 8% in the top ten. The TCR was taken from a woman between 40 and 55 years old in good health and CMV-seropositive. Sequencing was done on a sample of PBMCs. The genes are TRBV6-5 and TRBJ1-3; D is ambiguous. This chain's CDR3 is CASSLSQATSGNTIYF. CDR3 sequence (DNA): TGTGCCAGCAGTTTATCTCAGGCCACCTCTGGAAACACCATATATTTT.